The clone carrying this TCR beta chain has more than one count but fewer than ten. Its antigen is unidentified. Other nucleotide sequences in the sample specify the same CDR3. Those who donated, Caucasian adults without exception, all lived in Nashville, Tennessee. The germline V gene encodes CDR1 MGHRA and CDR2 YSYEKL. This CDR3 has 15 amino acids. The V gene end was trimmed by 0 bases and the J gene end by 3 bases; junction bases not matched to a gene: 2. The data originate from a study of shared clonotypes between healthy human individuals. On the study more broadly: Donors had three CD4 naive, three CD4 memory, two CD8 naive and one CD8 memory plate apiece. Findings and limits, study-wide: Blood alone was sampled, and tissue repertoires likely differ. What naive subsets generally showed was a larger estimated richness than memory subsets showed.

Libraries were prepared by immunoSEQ multiplex PCR; TCRdb keeps only in-frame clonotypes and omits some of them. The table has 550,000 to 700,000 clones, more than 70% seen once. The sample consisted of memory CD4+ T cells sorted from blood. Subset: CD45RA-negative fraction. J is TRBJ2-4 and V is TRBV4-1; TRBD2 matches 7 bases. This TCR derives from a woman in her twenties or thirties in good health. The CDR3 here is CASSQEAGVKNIQYF. The CDR3, as DNA: TGCGCCAGCAGCCAAGAGGCGGGAGTCAAAAACATTCAGTACTTC.